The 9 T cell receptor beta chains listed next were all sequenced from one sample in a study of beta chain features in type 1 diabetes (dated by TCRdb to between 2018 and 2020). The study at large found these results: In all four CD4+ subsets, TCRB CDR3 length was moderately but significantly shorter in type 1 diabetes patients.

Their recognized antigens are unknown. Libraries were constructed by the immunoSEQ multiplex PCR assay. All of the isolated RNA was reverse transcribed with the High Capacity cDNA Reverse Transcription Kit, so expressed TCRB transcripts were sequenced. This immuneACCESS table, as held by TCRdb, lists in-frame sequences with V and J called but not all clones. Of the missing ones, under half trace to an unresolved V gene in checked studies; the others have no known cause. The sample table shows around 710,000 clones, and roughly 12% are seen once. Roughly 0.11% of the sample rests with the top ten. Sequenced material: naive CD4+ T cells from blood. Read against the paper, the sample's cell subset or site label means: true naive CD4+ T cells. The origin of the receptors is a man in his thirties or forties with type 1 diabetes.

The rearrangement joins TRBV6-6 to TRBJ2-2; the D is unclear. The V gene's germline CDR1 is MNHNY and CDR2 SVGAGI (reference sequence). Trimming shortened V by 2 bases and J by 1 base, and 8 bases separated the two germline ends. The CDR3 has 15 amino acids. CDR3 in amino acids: CASSYTRQNTGELFF. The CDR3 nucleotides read TGTGCCAGCAGTTACACAAGACAGAACACCGGGGAGCTGTTTTTT.

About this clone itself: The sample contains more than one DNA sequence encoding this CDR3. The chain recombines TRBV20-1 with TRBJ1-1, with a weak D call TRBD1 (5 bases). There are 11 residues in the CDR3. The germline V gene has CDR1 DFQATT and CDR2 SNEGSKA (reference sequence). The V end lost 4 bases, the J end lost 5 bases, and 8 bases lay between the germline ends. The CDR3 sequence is CSATGSTEAFF. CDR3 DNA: TGCAGTGCTACAGGGAGTACTGAAGCTTTCTTT.

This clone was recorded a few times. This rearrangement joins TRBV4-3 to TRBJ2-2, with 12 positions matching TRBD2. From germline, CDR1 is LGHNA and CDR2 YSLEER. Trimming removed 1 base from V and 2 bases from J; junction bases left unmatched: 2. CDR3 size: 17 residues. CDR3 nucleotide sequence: TGCGCCAGCAGCCAAGGGACTAGCGGGGCCAACACCGGGGAGCTGTTTTTT. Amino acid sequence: CASSQGTSGANTGELFF.

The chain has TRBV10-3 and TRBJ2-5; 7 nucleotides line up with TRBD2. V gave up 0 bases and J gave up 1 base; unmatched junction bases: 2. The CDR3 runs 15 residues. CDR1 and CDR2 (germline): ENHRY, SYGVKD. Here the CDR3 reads CAISESTSAQETQYF. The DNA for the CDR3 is TGTGCCATCAGTGAGTCTACTAGCGCCCAAGAGACCCAGTACTTC.

The CDR3 bases are TGTGCCAGCAGTGAGTCCCCCGCAGGGGTCCTAGCAGAAATGTTTTTT. Its translation is CASSESPAGVLAEMFF. The V call is TRBV25-1, the J call TRBJ2-2; D possibly corresponds to TRBD1 (6 bases). Germline V gene data show CDR1 as MGHDK and CDR2 as SYGVNS. V was shortened by 3 bases and J by 15 bases, with 26 bases between the two germline ends. This CDR3 is built from 16 residues.

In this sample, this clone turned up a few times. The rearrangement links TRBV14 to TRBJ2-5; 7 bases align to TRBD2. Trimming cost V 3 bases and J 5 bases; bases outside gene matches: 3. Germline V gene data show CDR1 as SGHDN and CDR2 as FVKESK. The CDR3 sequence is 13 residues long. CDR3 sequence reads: CASSQTSLETQYF. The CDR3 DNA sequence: TGTGCCAGCAGCCAGACTAGCTTGGAGACCCAGTACTTC.

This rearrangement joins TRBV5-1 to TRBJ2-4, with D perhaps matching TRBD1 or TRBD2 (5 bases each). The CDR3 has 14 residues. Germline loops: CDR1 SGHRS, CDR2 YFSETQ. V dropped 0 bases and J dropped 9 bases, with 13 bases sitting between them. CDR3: CASSLVGGLRIQYF. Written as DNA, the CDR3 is TGCGCCAGCAGCTTGGTTGGGGGTTTACGCATTCAGTACTTC.

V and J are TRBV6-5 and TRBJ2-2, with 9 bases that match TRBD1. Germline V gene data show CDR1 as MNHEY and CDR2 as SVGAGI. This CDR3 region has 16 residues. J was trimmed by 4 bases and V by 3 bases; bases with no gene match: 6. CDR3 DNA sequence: TGTGCCAGCAGTTATTCCGGGACAGGGATCACCGGGGAGCTGTTTTTT. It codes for CASSYSGTGITGELFF.

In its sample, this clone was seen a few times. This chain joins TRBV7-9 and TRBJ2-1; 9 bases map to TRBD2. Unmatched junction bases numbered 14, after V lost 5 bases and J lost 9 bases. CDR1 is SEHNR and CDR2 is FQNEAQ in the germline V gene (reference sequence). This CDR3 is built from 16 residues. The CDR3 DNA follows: TGTGCCAGCAGCCTATCCCTGCGGACTAGCGATGGTGAGCAGTTCTTC. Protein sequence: CASSLSLRTSDGEQFF.